The sequence of this T cell receptor (beta chain) was determined in a study of cytomegalovirus exposure and HLA in healthy donors. The study ran its PCR with 60 Vbeta and 13 Jbeta primers. Sequencing was performed with immunoSEQ multiplex PCR; in TCRdb, only in-frame clones are kept and a portion is missing. The sample gives around 130,000 clones, roughly four fifths of which show up once; roughly 2.5% is in the top ten. This clone was picked up a small number of times. The V and J ends lost 5 bases and 3 bases, in that order; junction bases with no gene match: 0. This CDR3 region has 12 residues. Germline CDR1 is SGDLS and CDR2 is YYNGEE.

This chain links TRBV9 with TRBJ1-2; TRBD1 agrees at 8 bases. The receptor's source is a boy younger than 10 in good health and CMV-seronegative. The sample taken for sequencing was PBMCs. In DNA, the CDR3 is TGTGCCAGCAGGACAGGGGACTATGGCTACACCTTC. Protein product: CASRTGDYGYTF.